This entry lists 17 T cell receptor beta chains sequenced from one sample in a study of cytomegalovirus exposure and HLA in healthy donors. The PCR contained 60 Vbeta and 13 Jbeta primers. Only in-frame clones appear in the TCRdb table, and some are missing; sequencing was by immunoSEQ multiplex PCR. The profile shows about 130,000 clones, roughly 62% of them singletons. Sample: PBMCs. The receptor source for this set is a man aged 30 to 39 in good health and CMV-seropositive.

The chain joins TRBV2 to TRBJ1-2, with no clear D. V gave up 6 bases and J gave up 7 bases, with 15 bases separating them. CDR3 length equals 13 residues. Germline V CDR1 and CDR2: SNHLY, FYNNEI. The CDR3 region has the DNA TGTGCCAGCAGGCGAATGGCAGGAATTGGCTACACCTTC. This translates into CASRRMAGIGYTF.

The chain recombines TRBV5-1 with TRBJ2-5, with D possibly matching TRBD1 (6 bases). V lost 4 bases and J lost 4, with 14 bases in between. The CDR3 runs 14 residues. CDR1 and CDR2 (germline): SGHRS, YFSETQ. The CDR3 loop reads CASSNAQGGETQYF. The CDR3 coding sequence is TGCGCCAGCAGCAACGCACAGGGCGGAGAGACCCAGTACTTC.

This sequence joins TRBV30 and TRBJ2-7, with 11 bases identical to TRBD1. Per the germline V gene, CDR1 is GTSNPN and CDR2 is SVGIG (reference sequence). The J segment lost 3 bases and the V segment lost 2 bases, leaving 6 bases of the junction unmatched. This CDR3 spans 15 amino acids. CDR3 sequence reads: CAWSRGTGGFYEQYF. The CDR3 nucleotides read TGTGCCTGGAGTAGGGGGACAGGGGGGTTCTACGAGCAGTACTTC.

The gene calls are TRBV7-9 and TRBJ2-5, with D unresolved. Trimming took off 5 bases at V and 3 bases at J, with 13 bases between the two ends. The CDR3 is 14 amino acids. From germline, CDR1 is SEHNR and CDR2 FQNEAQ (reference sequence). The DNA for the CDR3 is TGTGCCAGCAGCCTTATCTTGTCCGAAGAGACCCAGTACTTC. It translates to CASSLILSEETQYF.

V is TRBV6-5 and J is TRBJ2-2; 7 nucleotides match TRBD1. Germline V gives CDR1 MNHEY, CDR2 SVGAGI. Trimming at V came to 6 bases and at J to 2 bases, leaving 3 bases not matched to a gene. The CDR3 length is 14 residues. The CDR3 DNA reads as TGTGCCAGCAGATACAGGGGAAACACCGGGGAGCTGTTTTTT. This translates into CASRYRGNTGELFF.

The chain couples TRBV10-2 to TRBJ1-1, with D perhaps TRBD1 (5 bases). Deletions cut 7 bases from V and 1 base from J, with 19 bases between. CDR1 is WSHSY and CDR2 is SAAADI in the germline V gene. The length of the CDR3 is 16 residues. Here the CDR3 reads CASTRRGGVKNTEAFF. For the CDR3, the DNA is TGCGCCAGCACCAGGCGGGGCGGGGTTAAGAACACTGAAGCTTTCTTT.

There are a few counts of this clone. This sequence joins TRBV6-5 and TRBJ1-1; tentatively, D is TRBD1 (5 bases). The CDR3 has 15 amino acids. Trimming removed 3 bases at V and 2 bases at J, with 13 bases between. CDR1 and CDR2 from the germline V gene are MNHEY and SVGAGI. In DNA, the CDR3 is TGTGCCAGCAGTTATTGGGGCGGTCCTAACACTGAAGCTTTCTTT. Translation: CASSYWGGPNTEAFF.

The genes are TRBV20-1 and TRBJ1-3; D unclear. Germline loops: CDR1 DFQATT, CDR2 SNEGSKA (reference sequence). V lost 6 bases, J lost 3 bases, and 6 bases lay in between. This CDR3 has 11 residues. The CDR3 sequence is CSAGFGNTIYF. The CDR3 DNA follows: TGCAGTGCGGGCTTTGGAAACACCATATATTTT.

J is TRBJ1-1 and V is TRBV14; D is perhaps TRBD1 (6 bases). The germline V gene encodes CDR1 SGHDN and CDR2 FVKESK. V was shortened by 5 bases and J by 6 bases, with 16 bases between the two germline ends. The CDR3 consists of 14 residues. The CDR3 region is CASSTRQVASEAFF. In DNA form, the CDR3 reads TGTGCCAGCAGCACTCGACAGGTTGCTTCTGAAGCTTTCTTT.

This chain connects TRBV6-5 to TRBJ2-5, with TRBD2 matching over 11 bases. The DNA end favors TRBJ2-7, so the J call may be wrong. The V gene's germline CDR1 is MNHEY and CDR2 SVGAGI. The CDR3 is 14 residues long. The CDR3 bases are TGTGCCAGCAGATTAGCGGGAGGGATCTACGAGCAGTACTTC. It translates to CASRLAGGIYEQYF.

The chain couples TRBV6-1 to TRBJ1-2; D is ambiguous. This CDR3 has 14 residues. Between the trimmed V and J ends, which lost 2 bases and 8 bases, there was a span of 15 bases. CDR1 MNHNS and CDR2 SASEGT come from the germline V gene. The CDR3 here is CASSESAANLGYTF. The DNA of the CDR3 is TGTGCCAGCAGTGAAAGCGCCGCCAATCTAGGCTACACCTTC.

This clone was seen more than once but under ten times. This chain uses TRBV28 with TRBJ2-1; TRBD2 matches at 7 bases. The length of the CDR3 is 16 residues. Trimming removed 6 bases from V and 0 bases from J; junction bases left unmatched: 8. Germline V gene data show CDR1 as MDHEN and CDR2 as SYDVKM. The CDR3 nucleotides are TGTGCCAGCAGAGCCAGCGGGATCCGCTCCTACAATGAGCAGTTCTTC. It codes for CASRASGIRSYNEQFF.

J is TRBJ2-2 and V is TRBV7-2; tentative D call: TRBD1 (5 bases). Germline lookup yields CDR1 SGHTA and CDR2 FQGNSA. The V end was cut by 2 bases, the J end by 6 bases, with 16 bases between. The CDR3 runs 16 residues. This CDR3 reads CASSLLSGFLSGELFF. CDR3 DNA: TGTGCCAGCAGCTTATTATCAGGGTTTCTTTCCGGGGAGCTGTTTTTT. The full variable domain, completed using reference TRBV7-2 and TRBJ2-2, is GAGVSQSPSNKVTEKGKDVELRCDPISGHTALYWYRQSLGQGLEFLIYFQGNSAPDKSGLPSDRFSAERTGGSVSTLTIQRTQQEDSAVYLCASSLLSGFLSGELFFGEGSRLTVL.

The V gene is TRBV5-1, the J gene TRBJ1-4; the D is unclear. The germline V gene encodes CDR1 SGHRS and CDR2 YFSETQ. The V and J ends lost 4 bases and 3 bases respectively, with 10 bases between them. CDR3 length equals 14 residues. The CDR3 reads CASSRGRPNEKLFF. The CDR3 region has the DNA TGCGCCAGCAGCCGAGGGAGGCCTAATGAAAAACTGTTTTTT.

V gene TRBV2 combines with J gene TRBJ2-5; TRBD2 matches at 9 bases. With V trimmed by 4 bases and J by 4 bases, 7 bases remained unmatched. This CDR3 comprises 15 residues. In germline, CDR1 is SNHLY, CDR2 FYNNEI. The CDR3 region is CASSVLSGSRETQYF. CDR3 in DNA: TGTGCCAGCAGTGTCCTTAGCGGGAGTCGAGAGACCCAGTACTTC. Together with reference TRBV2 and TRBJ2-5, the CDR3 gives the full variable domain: EPEVTQTPSHQVTQMGQEVILRCVPISNHLYFYWYRQILGQKVEFLVSFYNNEISEKSEIFDDQFSVERPDGSNFTLKIRSTKLEDSAMYFCASSVLSGSRETQYFGPGTRLLVL.

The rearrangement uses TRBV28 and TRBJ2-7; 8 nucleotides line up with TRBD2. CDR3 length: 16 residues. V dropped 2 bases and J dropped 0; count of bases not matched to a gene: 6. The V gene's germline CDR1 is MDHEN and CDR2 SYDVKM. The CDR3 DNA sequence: TGTGCCAGCAGTTTAGAGGGGAGCGGGAGCTCCTACGAGCAGTACTTC. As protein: CASSLEGSGSSYEQYF.

CDR3: CASSEVHYNEQFF. The CDR3 DNA reads as TGTGCCAGCAGTGAAGTCCACTACAATGAGCAGTTCTTC. The chain recombines TRBV6-1 with TRBJ2-1; D call uncertain. V lost 1 base, J lost 3 bases, and 4 bases lay in between. CDR3 size: 13 residues. Germline CDR1 is MNHNS and CDR2 is SASEGT.